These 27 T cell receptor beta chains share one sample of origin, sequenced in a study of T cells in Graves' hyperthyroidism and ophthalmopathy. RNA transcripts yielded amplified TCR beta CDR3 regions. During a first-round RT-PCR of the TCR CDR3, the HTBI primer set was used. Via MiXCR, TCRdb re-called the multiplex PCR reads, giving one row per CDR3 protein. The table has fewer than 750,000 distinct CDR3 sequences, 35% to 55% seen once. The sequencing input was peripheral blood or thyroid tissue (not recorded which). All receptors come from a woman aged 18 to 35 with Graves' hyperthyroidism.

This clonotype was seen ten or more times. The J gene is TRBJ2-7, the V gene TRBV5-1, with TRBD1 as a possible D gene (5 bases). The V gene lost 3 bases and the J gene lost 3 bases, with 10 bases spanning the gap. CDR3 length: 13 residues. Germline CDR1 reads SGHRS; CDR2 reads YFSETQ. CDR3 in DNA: TGCGCCAGCAGCTCAGGGTCCGACTACGAGCAGTACTTC. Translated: CASSSGSDYEQYF.

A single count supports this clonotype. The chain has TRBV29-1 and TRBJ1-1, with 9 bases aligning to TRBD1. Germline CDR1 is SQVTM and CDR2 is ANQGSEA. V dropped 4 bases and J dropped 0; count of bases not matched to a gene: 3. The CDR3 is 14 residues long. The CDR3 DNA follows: TGCAGCGTTGGGACAGGGGCGATGAACACTGAAGCTTTCTTT. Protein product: CSVGTGAMNTEAFF. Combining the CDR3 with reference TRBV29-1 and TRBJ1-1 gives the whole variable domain SAVISQKPSRDICQRGTSLTIQCQVDSQVTMMFWYRQQPGQSLTLIATANQGSEATYESGFVIDKFPISRPNLTFSTLTVSNMSPEDSSIYLCSVGTGAMNTEAFFGQGTRLTVV.

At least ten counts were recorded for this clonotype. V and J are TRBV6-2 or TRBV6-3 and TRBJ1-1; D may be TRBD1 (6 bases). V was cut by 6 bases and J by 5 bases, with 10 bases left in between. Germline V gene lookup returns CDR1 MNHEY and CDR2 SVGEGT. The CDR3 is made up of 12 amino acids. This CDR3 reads CASRDSQTEAFF. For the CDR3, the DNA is TGTGCCAGCAGGGACAGTCAGACTGAAGCTTTCTTT.

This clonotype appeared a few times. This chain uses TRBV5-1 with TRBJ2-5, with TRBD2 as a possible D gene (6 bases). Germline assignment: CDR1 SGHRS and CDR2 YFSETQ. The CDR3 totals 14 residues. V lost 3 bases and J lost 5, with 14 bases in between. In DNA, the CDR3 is TGCGCCAGCAGCTCAGCGGGTGGTGGGGAGACCCAGTACTTC. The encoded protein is CASSSAGGGETQYF.

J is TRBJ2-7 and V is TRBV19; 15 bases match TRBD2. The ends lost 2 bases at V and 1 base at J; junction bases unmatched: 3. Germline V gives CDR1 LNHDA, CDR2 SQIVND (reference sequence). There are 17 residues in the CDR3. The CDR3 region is CASSITGLAGGSYEQYF. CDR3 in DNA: TGTGCCAGTAGTATAACGGGACTAGCGGGAGGATCCTACGAGCAGTACTTC.

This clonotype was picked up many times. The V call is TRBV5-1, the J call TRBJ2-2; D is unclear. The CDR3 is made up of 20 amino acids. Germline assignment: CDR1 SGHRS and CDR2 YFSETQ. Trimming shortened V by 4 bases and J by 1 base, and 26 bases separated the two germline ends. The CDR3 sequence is CASSGRTFRPSTENTGELFF. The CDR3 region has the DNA TGCGCCAGCAGCGGTAGAACGTTTCGCCCCAGTACCGAGAACACCGGGGAGCTGTTTTTT. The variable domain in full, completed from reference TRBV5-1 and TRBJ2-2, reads KAGVTQTPRYLIKTRGQQVTLSCSPISGHRSVSWYQQTPGQGLQFLFEYFSETQRNKGNFPGRFSGRQFSNSRSEMNVSTLELGDSALYLCASSGRTFRPSTENTGELFFGEGSRLTVL.

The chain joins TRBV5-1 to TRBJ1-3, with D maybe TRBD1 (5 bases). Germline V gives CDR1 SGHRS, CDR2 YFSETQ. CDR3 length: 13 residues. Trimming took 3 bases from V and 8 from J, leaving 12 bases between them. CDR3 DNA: TGCGCCAGCAGCTCGGATTGGGGCTACACCATATATTTT. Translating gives CASSSDWGYTIYF.

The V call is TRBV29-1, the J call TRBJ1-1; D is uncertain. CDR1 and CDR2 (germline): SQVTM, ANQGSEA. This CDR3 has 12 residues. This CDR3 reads CSCLSLGTEAFF. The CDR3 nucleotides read TGCAGTTGCTTGAGCCTCGGGACTGAAGCTTTCTTT.

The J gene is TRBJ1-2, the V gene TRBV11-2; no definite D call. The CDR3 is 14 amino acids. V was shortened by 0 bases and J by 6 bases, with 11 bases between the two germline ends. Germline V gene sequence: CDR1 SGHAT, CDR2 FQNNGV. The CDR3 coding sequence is TGTGCCAGCAGCTTAGAGGGCAATGAGCATGGCTACACCTTC. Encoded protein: CASSLEGNEHGYTF. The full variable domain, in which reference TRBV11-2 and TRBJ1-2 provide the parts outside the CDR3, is EAGVAQSPRYKIIEKRQSVAFWCNPISGHATLYWYQQILGQGPKLLIQFQNNGVVDDSQLPKDRFSAERLKGVDSTLKIQPAKLEDSAVYLCASSLEGNEHGYTFGSGTRLTVV.

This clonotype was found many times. In nucleotides, the CDR3 is TGTGCCAGCAGCCAAGGGGGGTTCGGGGCCAACGTCCTGACTTTC. This sequence encodes CASSQGGFGANVLTF. The gene calls are TRBV7-9 and TRBJ2-6; D might be TRBD1 or TRBD2, each matching 6 bases. Germline lookup yields CDR1 SEHNR and CDR2 FQNEAQ (reference sequence). Trimming cost V 5 bases and J 4 bases, with 12 bases left between them. The CDR3 runs 15 residues. The whole variable domain, filled in from reference TRBV7-9 and TRBJ2-6, reads DTGVSQNPRHKITKRGQNVTFRCDPISEHNRLYWYRQTLGQGPEFLTYFQNEAQLEKSRLLSDRFSAERPKGSFSTLEIQRTEQGDSAMYLCASSQGGFGANVLTFGAGSRLTVL.

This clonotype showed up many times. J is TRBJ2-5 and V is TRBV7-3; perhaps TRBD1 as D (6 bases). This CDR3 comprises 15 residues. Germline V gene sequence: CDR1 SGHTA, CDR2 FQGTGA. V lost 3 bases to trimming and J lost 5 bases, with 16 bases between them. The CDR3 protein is CASSLSQGMGETQYF. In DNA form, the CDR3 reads TGTGCCAGCAGCTTGTCCCAGGGGATGGGGGAGACCCAGTACTTC.

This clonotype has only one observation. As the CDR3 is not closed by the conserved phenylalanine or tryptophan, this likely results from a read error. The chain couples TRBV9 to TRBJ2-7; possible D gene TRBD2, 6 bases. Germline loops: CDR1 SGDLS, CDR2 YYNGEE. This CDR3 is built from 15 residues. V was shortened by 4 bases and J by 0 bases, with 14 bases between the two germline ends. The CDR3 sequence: CASSTGSANSYEQYL. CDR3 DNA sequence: TGTGCCAGCAGCACCGGGAGCGCCAACTCCTACGAGCAGTACCTC.

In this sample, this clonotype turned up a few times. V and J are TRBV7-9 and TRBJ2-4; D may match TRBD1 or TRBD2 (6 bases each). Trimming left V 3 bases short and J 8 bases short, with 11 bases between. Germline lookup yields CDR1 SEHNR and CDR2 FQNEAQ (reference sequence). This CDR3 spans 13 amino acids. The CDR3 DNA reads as TGTGCCAGCAGCTTGGCAGGGGAGGACATTCAGTACTTC. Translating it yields CASSLAGEDIQYF.

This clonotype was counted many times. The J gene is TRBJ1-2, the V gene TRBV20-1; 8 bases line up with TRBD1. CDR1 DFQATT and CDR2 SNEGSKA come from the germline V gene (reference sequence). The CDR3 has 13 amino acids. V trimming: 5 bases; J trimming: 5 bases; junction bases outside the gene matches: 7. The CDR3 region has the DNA TGCAGTGCTGTCAACGACAGGGGTTATGGCTACACCTTC. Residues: CSAVNDRGYGYTF.

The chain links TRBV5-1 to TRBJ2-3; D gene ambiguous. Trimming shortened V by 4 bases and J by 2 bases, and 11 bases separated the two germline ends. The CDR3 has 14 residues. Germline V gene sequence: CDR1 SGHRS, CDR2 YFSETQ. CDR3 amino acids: CASSRMALTDTQYF. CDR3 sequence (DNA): TGCGCCAGCAGCAGGATGGCCCTCACAGATACGCAGTATTTT.

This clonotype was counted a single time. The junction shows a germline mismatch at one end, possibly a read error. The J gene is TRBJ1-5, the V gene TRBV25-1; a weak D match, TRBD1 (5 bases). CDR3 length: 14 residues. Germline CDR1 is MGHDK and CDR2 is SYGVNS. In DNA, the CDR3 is TGTGCCAGTAGTGTAGGGGAAAGCAATCAGCCCCAGCATTTT. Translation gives CASSVGESNQPQHF.

The DNA of the CDR3 is TGTGCCAGCAGCTTCGGCCCGGAGGATGAGCAGTTCTTC. It is translated as CASSFGPEDEQFF. The chain employs TRBV5-4 and TRBJ2-7; D is perhaps TRBD2 (5 bases). The assigned J gene may be wrong: the sequence end matches TRBJ2-1 better. Per germline, CDR1 SGHNT and CDR2 YYREEE (reference sequence). The CDR3 has 13 amino acids.

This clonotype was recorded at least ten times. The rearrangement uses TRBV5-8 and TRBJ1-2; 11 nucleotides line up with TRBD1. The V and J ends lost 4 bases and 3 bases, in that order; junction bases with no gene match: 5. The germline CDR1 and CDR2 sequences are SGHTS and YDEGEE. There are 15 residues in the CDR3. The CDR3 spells CASSVAGQGDYGYTF. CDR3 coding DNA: TGTGCCAGCAGCGTAGCGGGACAGGGGGACTATGGCTACACCTTC.

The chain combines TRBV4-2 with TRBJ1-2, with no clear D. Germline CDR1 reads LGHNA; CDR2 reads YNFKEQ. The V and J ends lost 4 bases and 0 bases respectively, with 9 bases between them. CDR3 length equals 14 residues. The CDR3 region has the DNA TGTGCCAGCAGCCCGTCCGGGACTAACTATGGCTACACCTTC. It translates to CASSPSGTNYGYTF.

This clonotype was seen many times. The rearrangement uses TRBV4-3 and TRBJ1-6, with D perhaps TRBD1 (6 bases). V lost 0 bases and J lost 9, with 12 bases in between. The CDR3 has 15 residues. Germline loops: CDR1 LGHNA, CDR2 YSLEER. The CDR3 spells CASSQEGRGTSPLHF. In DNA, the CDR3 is TGCGCCAGCAGCCAAGAGGGCAGGGGTACTTCACCCCTCCACTTT.

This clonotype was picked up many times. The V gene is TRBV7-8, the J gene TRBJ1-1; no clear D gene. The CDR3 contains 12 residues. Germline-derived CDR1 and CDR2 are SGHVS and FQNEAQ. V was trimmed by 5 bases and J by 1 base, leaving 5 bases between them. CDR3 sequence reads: CASSLKNTEAFF. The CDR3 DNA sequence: TGTGCCAGCAGCCTAAAGAACACTGAAGCTTTCTTT.

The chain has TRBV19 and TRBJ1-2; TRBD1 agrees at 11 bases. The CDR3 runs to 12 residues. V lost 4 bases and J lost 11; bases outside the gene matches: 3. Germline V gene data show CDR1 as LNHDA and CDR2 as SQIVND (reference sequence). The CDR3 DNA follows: TGTGCCAGTAGTACCAGGGACAGGGGGTACACCTTC. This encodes CASSTRDRGYTF.

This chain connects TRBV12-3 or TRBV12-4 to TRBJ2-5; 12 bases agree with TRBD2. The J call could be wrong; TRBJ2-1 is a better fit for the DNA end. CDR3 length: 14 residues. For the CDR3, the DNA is TGTGCCAGCGGTACTAGCGGGAGGTTGAATGAGCAGTTCTTC. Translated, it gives CASGTSGRLNEQFF.

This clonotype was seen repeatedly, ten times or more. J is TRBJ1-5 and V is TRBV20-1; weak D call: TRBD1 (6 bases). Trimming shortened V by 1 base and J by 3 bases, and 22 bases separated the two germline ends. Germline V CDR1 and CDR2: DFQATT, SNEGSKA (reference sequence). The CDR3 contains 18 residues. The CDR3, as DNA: TGCAGTGCTAGAGCCCACCGAAACAGGGATGCACTCAATCAGCCCCAGCATTTT. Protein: CSARAHRNRDALNQPQHF.

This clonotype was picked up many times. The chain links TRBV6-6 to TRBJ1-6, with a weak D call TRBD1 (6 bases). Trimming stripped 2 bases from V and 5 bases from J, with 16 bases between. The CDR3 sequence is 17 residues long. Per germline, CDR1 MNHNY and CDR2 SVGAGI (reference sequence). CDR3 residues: CASSYLRGDNNNSPLHF. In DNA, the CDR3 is TGTGCCAGCAGTTACCTCCGGGGGGACAACAATAATTCACCCCTCCACTTT.

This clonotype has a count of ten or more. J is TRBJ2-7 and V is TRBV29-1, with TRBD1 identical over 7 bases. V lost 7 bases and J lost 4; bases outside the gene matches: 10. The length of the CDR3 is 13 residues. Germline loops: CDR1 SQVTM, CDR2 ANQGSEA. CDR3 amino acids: CSAATGTDYEQYF. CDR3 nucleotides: TGCAGCGCCGCTACTGGGACAGATTACGAGCAGTACTTC.

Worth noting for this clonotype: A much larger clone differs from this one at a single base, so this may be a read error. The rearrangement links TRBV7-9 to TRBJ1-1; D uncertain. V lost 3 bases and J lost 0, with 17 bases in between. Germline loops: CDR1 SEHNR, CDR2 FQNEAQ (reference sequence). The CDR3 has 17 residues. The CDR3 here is CASSFGFSGIMNTEAFF. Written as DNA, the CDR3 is TGTGCCAGCAGCTTTGGTTTTTCGGGAATAATGAACACTGAAGCTTTCTTT.